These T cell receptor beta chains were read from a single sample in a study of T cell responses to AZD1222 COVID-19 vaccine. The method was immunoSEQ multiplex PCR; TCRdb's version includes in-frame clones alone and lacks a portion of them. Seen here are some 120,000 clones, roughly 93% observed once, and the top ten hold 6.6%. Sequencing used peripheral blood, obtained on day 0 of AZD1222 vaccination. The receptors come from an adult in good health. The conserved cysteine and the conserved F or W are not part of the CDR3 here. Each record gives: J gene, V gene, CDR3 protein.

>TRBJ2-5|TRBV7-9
ASSPAGPQETQY
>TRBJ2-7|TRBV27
ASSFSTGYEQY
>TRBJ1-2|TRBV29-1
SVERINNYGYT
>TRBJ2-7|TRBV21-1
ASSPLGAGGPPYEQY
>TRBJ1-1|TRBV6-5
ASITGFRAEAF
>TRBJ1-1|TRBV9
ASSVGFLDVIGNTEAF
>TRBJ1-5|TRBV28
ASRERQPNQPQH
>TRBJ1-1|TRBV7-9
ASSLNRGPLEAF
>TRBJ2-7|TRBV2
ASRGGQGYEQY
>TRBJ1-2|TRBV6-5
ASSYTSGGDYGYT
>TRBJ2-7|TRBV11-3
ASSLDRFYEQY
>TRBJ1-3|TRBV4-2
ASSHETAAGGNTIY
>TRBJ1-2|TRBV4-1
ASSQIIRDKLLWGYT
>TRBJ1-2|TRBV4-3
ASSQIGEGAGYT
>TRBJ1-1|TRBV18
ASSPGQANTEAF
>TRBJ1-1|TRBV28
AATIWGARTEAF
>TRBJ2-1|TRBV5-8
ASSPRYSSTYNEQF
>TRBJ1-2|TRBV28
ASSLNLNGYT
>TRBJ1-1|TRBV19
ASTPHGTEAF
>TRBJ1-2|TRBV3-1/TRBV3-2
ASSPWDRGLDGYT
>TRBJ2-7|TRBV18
ATSGPGTSSYEQY
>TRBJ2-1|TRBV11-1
ASSLGETVSYNEQF
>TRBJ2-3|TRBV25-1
ASSADTQY
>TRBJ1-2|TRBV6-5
ASSFTQTGSHGYT
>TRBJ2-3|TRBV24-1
ATSDPIGDTQY
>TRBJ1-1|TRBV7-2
ASSLSTGGLNTEAF
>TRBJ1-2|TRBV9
ASSVELEERHGYT
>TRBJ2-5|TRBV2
ASRPGQVGETQY
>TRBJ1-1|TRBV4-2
ASSQVDLNTEAF